Below, 5 T cell receptor beta chains from the same sample are listed, as sequenced in a study of post-analysis software for immune sequencing data (dated by TCRdb to between 2014 and 2017). The antigens of these receptors remain unknown. Library construction relied on PCR. The sample was run on an Illumina HiSeq 2500. Unique molecular identifiers were incorporated into TCR beta cDNA libraries to reduce PCR and sequencing biases. The raw public data were reprocessed by TCRdb itself: fastp quality trimming at Q25, MiXCR clonotype calling, in-frame beta chains only. Each CDR3 protein gets just one entry, which takes the most common genes and DNA from the rows behind it. Recorded for this sample are 250,000 to 300,000 distinct CDR3 sequences; 36% of them occurred a single time. The ten largest clones take up under 5.5% of the sample. What the research found in general, with its limitations: Patients showed significantly higher frequencies than controls for a handful of TRBV segments, among them TRBV5-6, TRBV5-1 and TRBV20-1.

Sequencing was performed on blood. The receptor source for this set is a girl aged 5 to 17 with multiple sclerosis.

Worth noting for this clonotype: At one boundary the junction diverges from the germline segment, which might be a read error. This rearrangement joins TRBV10-1 to TRBJ2-1; D remains ambiguous. This CDR3 is 12 amino acids long. The V gene's germline CDR1 is WNHNN and CDR2 SYGVQD (reference sequence). DNA of the CDR3: TGCGCCAGCAGTTCTAATTACAATGGGCAGTTCTTC. It encodes CASSSNYNGQFF.

Remarks on this clonotype: The junction differs from germline at one of its ends, possibly a read error. CDR3 loop: CASNLIRGIENTGELFF. DNA of the CDR3: TGTGCCAGCAATTTAATCAGGGGAATTGAAAACACCGGGGAGCTGTTTTTT. This chain links TRBV12-3 or TRBV12-4 with TRBJ2-2; perhaps TRBD1 as D (6 bases). The CDR3 length is 17 residues.

The chain combines TRBV18 with TRBJ2-3; 8 nucleotides align to TRBD1. The CDR3 totals 13 residues. Unmatched junction bases numbered 3, after V lost 6 bases and J lost 4 bases. The germline V gene encodes CDR1 KGHSH and CDR2 LQKENI. CDR3 bases: TGTGCCAGCTCCAGGACAGGGTCAGATACGCAGTATTTT. Translation gives CASSRTGSDTQYF.

The V call is TRBV20-1, the J call TRBJ2-1; D is unresolved. Germline CDR1 is DFQATT and CDR2 is SNEGSKA (reference sequence). V lost 7 bases and J 0 bases, leaving 10 bases between the germline ends. This CDR3 comprises 13 residues. The chain's CDR3 is CSVRNFSYNEQFF. The CDR3 nucleotides read TGCAGTGTGAGGAACTTCTCCTACAATGAGCAGTTCTTC.

This clonotype was seen more than once but under ten times. A much more abundant neighbour one base away suggests this may be a read error. The V and J genes are TRBV12-3 or TRBV12-4 and TRBJ2-1, with 7 bases aligning to TRBD2. The CDR3 is made up of 16 amino acids. After removal of 6 bases from V and 5 bases from J, the junction contained 13 bases not matched to a gene. CDR3 nucleotide sequence: TGTGCCAGCAGCCCCTCAGTGGAGCGGGGCAACAATGAGCAGTTCTTC. Protein sequence: CASSPSVERGNNEQFF.